This TCR beta chain was found in a study of graft-versus-host responses after intestinal transplantation. Broader study findings: Early HvG declines after transplant were associated with peak circulating GvH clone levels. The marrow of recipients harbored GvH clones, and ileum or blood showed some of them first.

Produced via immunoSEQ multiplex PCR; TCRdb's table is partial and in-frame only. The table includes more than 75,000 clones, approximately 90% detected once. The V and J ends lost 2 bases and 8 bases, in that order; junction bases with no gene match: 3. Germline V lookup: CDR1 ENHRY, CDR2 SYGVKD. The CDR3 is made up of 13 amino acids. For this clone: Its target is unknown.

This TCR came from a human donor who was the organ donor for an intestinal transplant. This chain uses TRBV10-3 with TRBJ2-1; 7 bases line up with TRBD1. This specimen consisted of unstimulated CD4+ T cells sorted from spleen or lymph node cells, obtained before transplant. As DNA, the CDR3 is TGTGCCATCAGTGAGGGGACAGTATATGAGCAGTTCTTC. Translating it yields CAISEGTVYEQFF.